Sequencing of this T cell receptor beta chain was carried out in a study of CD8+ T cells in alopecia areata. Study conclusions and caveats: Throughout tofacitinib, many expanded lesional clones continued to persist in scalp and blood.

This clone was seen more than once but under ten times. Its antigen is undetermined. Following extraction, RNA underwent reverse transcription to cDNA, which served as the sequencing template. Profiled with immunoSEQ multiplex PCR; TCRdb holds only in-frame clones, not every one. The repertoire holds 200,000 to 250,000 clones, with approximately 65% as singletons. Treatment here: oral pan-JAK inhibitor, 5-10 mg twice daily. CDR3 length: 14 residues. In germline, CDR1 is MNHEY, CDR2 SMNVEV (reference sequence). V was clipped by 6 bases and J by 6 bases; unmatched bases: 5. J is TRBJ1-5 and V is TRBV27; 10 bases map to TRBD1. The specimen was CD4+ T cells sorted from blood, collected at approximately week 44, from a patient treated with tofacitinib. The sequence was collected from a human donor with alopecia areata. The CDR3 loop reads CASSSDRGLQPQHF. DNA for the CDR3: TGTGCCAGCAGCTCTGACAGGGGGCTTCAGCCCCAGCATTTT.